Sequencing of this T cell receptor (beta chain) was carried out in a study of T cells expressing NK-cell markers. Study summary: It was sorted CD3+CD56+NKG2C+, CD3+CD56+NKG2C- and CD3+CD56-NKG2C+ T cells that supplied the TCR beta repertoires.

TCRdb derives one entry per CDR3 protein from the 5' RACE reads, leaving out DNA. Its listing shows 550,000 to 600,000 distinct CDR3 sequences. The source of this sequence is a man aged 18 to 29 in good health. The material sequenced was blood T cells: a sorted CD56 or NKG2C T cell subset, CD4+ or CD8+ T cells, or bulk PBMC T cells (not recorded which).

CDR3 region: CSARDGRVSDTQYF. The chain couples TRBV20-1 to TRBJ2-3; the TCRdb call, TRBD2, lacks DNA for checking. This CDR3 is built from 14 residues. CDR1 is DFQATT and CDR2 is SNEGSKA in the germline V gene (reference sequence).